Listed below are T cell receptor beta chains from one sample, sequenced in a study of blood T cell repertoires in COVID-19. Here immunoSEQ multiplex PCR was the method, and the copy in TCRdb shows in-frame clones only, minus some. Here the sample spans 350,000 to 450,000 clones, 80% to 90% being singletons. Sequencing was performed on PBMCs or T cells enriched from blood (not recorded which). Receptors were obtained from a man aged 40-50 years in a cohort exposed to, infected with or recovered from COVID-19 (not recorded which). The CDR3 runs from the conserved cysteine through the conserved F or W. Fields, in order: clone size, D gene, V gene, J gene, CDR3 protein, CDR3 DNA. D genes are given only for firm matches. Rows give clone size only sometimes, using once, few, many, or a class for an expanded clone.

clone_size: once; d_call: -; v_call: TRBV6-1; j_call: TRBJ1-5; cdr3_aa: CASSEALAGWQPQHF; cdr3_nt: TGTGCCAGCAGTGAAGCGTTGGCAGGGTGGCAGCCCCAGCATTTT
clone_size: -; d_call: TRBD1; v_call: TRBV18; j_call: TRBJ1-6; cdr3_aa: CASSPDRASPLHF; cdr3_nt: TGTGCCAGCTCACCGGACAGGGCTTCACCCCTCCACTTT
clone_size: -; d_call: TRBD2; v_call: TRBV7-2; j_call: TRBJ2-7; cdr3_aa: CASSLFAGGLYEQYF; cdr3_nt: TGTGCCAGCAGCTTATTCGCGGGAGGTTTATACGAGCAGTACTTC
clone_size: -; d_call: -; v_call: TRBV2; j_call: TRBJ2-1; cdr3_aa: CASTMEERGNNEQFF; cdr3_nt: TGTGCCAGCACCATGGAGGAGAGGGGGAACAATGAGCAGTTCTTC
clone_size: -; d_call: TRBD1; v_call: TRBV27; j_call: TRBJ1-2; cdr3_aa: CASSSGQTFTF; cdr3_nt: TGTGCCAGCAGCTCGGGACAGACTTTCACCTTC
clone_size: once; d_call: -; v_call: TRBV5-1; j_call: TRBJ2-2; cdr3_aa: CASSFGQIANTGELFF; cdr3_nt: TGCGCCAGCAGCTTCGGACAGATCGCGAACACCGGGGAGCTGTTTTTT
clone_size: -; d_call: TRBD1; v_call: TRBV19; j_call: TRBJ2-4; cdr3_aa: CASSRTGKVIQYF; cdr3_nt: TGTGCCAGTAGCCGGACAGGGAAAGTCATTCAGTACTTC
clone_size: -; d_call: -; v_call: TRBV30; j_call: TRBJ1-6; cdr3_aa: CAWSVGRINSPLHF; cdr3_nt: TGTGCCTGGAGTGTAGGGAGGATCAATTCACCCCTCCACTTT
clone_size: -; d_call: TRBD2; v_call: TRBV6-5; j_call: TRBJ2-7; cdr3_aa: CASTFRTRGSYEQYF; cdr3_nt: TGTGCCAGCACCTTCCGGACTAGGGGTTCCTACGAGCAGTACTTC
clone_size: -; d_call: TRBD1; v_call: TRBV6-5; j_call: TRBJ1-5; cdr3_aa: CASSTRGQGNQPQHF; cdr3_nt: TGTGCCAGCAGCACCCGCGGACAGGGCAATCAGCCCCAGCATTTT
clone_size: -; d_call: -; v_call: TRBV5-1; j_call: TRBJ2-3; cdr3_aa: CASSLGERTDTQYF; cdr3_nt: TGCGCCAGCAGTTTGGGAGAACGCACAGATACGCAGTATTTT
clone_size: -; d_call: TRBD2; v_call: TRBV5-1; j_call: TRBJ2-1; cdr3_aa: CASSLLAGEMSSYNEQFF; cdr3_nt: TGCGCCAGCAGCTTACTAGCGGGAGAGATGAGCTCCTACAATGAGCAGTTCTTC
clone_size: -; d_call: -; v_call: TRBV19; j_call: TRBJ1-1; cdr3_aa: CASSFATQKNTEAFF; cdr3_nt: TGTGCCAGTAGTTTTGCGACACAGAAGAACACTGAAGCTTTCTTT
clone_size: -; d_call: -; v_call: TRBV24-1; j_call: TRBJ1-1; cdr3_aa: CATSDRHNTEAFF; cdr3_nt: TGTGCCACCAGTGACCGACATAACACTGAAGCTTTCTTT
clone_size: -; d_call: -; v_call: TRBV11-2; j_call: TRBJ2-1; cdr3_aa: CASSYLARAYNEQFF; cdr3_nt: TGTGCCAGCAGCTACCTAGCTAGGGCCTACAATGAGCAGTTCTTC
clone_size: -; d_call: -; v_call: TRBV7-9; j_call: TRBJ1-1; cdr3_aa: CASSLKGRDTEAFF; cdr3_nt: TGTGCCAGCAGCTTAAAGGGGAGGGACACTGAAGCTTTCTTT
clone_size: -; d_call: -; v_call: TRBV30; j_call: TRBJ1-1; cdr3_aa: CAWSVHSGRGAIEAFF; cdr3_nt: TGTGCCTGGAGTGTCCATTCGGGGAGGGGAGCCATTGAAGCTTTCTTT
clone_size: -; d_call: -; v_call: TRBV7-9; j_call: TRBJ1-4; cdr3_aa: CASSLGPGSWMFF; cdr3_nt: TGTGCCAGCAGCTTAGGGCCGGGGAGTTGGATGTTTTTT
clone_size: -; d_call: -; v_call: TRBV7-6; j_call: TRBJ2-5; cdr3_aa: CASSPSLPRWEQETQYF; cdr3_nt: TGTGCCAGCAGCCCTAGCCTACCTCGGTGGGAGCAAGAGACCCAGTACTTC
clone_size: -; d_call: -; v_call: TRBV21-1; j_call: TRBJ2-7; cdr3_aa: CASRKEPEDRGYEQYF; cdr3_nt: TGTGCCAGCAGAAAGGAACCCGAGGACAGGGGATACGAGCAGTACTTC
clone_size: -; d_call: -; v_call: TRBV2; j_call: TRBJ2-3; cdr3_aa: CASRSLGRGGDTQYF; cdr3_nt: TGTGCCAGCAGATCCTTGGGGCGAGGGGGAGATACGCAGTATTTT
clone_size: -; d_call: -; v_call: TRBV7-2; j_call: TRBJ2-1; cdr3_aa: CASSLVSRNNEQFF; cdr3_nt: TGTGCCAGCAGCTTAGTGTCTAGGAACAATGAGCAGTTCTTC
clone_size: -; d_call: -; v_call: TRBV5-5; j_call: TRBJ2-7; cdr3_aa: CASSLGERSEQYF; cdr3_nt: TGTGCCAGCAGCTTGGGGGAGCGCTCCGAGCAGTACTTC
clone_size: few; d_call: -; v_call: TRBV27; j_call: TRBJ1-1; cdr3_aa: CASSERISAEAFF; cdr3_nt: TGTGCCAGCAGTGAACGGATAAGCGCTGAAGCTTTCTTT
clone_size: -; d_call: TRBD1; v_call: TRBV12-3/TRBV12-4; j_call: TRBJ2-7; cdr3_aa: CASSFGTGLGQYF; cdr3_nt: TGTGCCAGCAGTTTCGGGACAGGGTTAGGGCAGTACTTC
clone_size: -; d_call: -; v_call: TRBV5-1; j_call: TRBJ2-7; cdr3_aa: CASSPGGYDYEQYF; cdr3_nt: TGCGCCAGCAGCCCTGGGGGGTACGACTACGAGCAGTACTTC
clone_size: -; d_call: -; v_call: TRBV10-2; j_call: TRBJ1-6; cdr3_aa: CASRRTENNSPLHF; cdr3_nt: TGCGCCAGCCGCAGGACAGAGAATAATTCACCCCTCCACTTT
clone_size: -; d_call: TRBD1; v_call: TRBV4-1; j_call: TRBJ2-5; cdr3_aa: CASSLGQAQETQYF; cdr3_nt: TGCGCCAGCAGCCTGGGACAGGCCCAAGAGACCCAGTACTTC
clone_size: -; d_call: TRBD2; v_call: TRBV7-9; j_call: TRBJ2-5; cdr3_aa: CASSLGVAGVYEETQYF; cdr3_nt: TGTGCCAGCAGCCTCGGGGTAGCGGGAGTGTATGAAGAGACCCAGTACTTC
clone_size: -; d_call: -; v_call: TRBV27; j_call: TRBJ2-6; cdr3_aa: CASGRGSGANVLTF; cdr3_nt: TGTGCCAGCGGCAGGGGCTCTGGGGCCAACGTCCTGACTTTC
clone_size: once; d_call: TRBD1; v_call: TRBV2; j_call: TRBJ1-3; cdr3_aa: CASSRDRASSGNTIYF; cdr3_nt: TGTGCCAGCAGCCGGGACAGGGCCTCCTCTGGAAACACCATATATTTT
clone_size: -; d_call: TRBD1; v_call: TRBV5-1; j_call: TRBJ2-5; cdr3_aa: CASSWGQGTETQYF; cdr3_nt: TGCGCCAGCAGCTGGGGACAGGGTACAGAGACCCAGTACTTC
clone_size: -; d_call: -; v_call: TRBV21-1; j_call: TRBJ1-3; cdr3_aa: CASSKAIKGDTGNTIYF; cdr3_nt: TGTGCCAGCAGCAAAGCCATCAAGGGGGACACTGGAAACACCATATATTTT
clone_size: -; d_call: -; v_call: TRBV6-5; j_call: TRBJ2-2; cdr3_aa: CASIGLGELFF; cdr3_nt: TGTGCCAGCATTGGACTCGGGGAGCTGTTTTTT
clone_size: -; d_call: -; v_call: TRBV28; j_call: TRBJ1-4; cdr3_aa: CASSRPRGTEKLFF; cdr3_nt: TGTGCCAGCAGCCGCCCCCGAGGAACTGAAAAACTGTTTTTT
clone_size: -; d_call: TRBD1; v_call: TRBV19; j_call: TRBJ1-1; cdr3_aa: CASSIVQGAAFF; cdr3_nt: TGTGCCAGTAGTATAGTCCAGGGGGCGGCTTTCTTT
clone_size: -; d_call: TRBD1; v_call: TRBV10-2; j_call: TRBJ1-3; cdr3_aa: CASTDRGNGNTIYF; cdr3_nt: TGCGCCAGCACGGACAGGGGGAACGGAAACACCATATATTTT
clone_size: -; d_call: -; v_call: TRBV6-5; j_call: TRBJ2-1; cdr3_aa: CASKNMLGRNEQFF; cdr3_nt: TGTGCCAGCAAAAACATGCTAGGCCGCAATGAGCAGTTCTTC
clone_size: -; d_call: -; v_call: TRBV6-5; j_call: TRBJ1-2; cdr3_aa: CASSRQGYGYTF; cdr3_nt: TGTGCCAGCAGTCGTCAGGGATACGGCTACACCTTC
clone_size: -; d_call: -; v_call: TRBV10-3; j_call: TRBJ1-3; cdr3_aa: CAISDLGLGASGNTIYF; cdr3_nt: TGTGCCATCAGTGACCTGGGACTTGGGGCCTCTGGAAACACCATATATTTT
clone_size: once; d_call: TRBD2; v_call: TRBV6-5; j_call: TRBJ2-7; cdr3_aa: CASGIGASGSYEQYF; cdr3_nt: TGTGCCAGCGGAATTGGGGCTAGCGGGAGTTACGAGCAGTACTTC
clone_size: -; d_call: -; v_call: TRBV19; j_call: TRBJ2-3; cdr3_aa: CASSIRAESTQYF; cdr3_nt: TGTGCCAGTAGTATCCGAGCGGAGAGTACGCAGTATTTT